This T cell receptor beta chain was sequenced during a study of blood T cell repertoires in COVID-19. Study-wide background: Both acute and convalescent COVID-19 samples were obtained from the United States, Italy and Spain. Nucleic acid was either cDNA or gDNA, and it came from T cells, B-cell-depleted T cells, or PBMCs.

Source study methods: Amplifying reference gene primers gave estimates of nucleated cell counts. Only in-frame clones appear in the TCRdb table, and some are missing; sequencing was by immunoSEQ multiplex PCR. That table gives V, J and clone size, and the DNA gave D and trimming. Altogether 150,000 to 200,000 clones are present, about 88% being singletons, with the ten largest covering under 2%. Trimming cost V 2 bases and J 3 bases; bases outside gene matches: 2. Germline V gives CDR1 SGHAT, CDR2 FQNNGV. The length of the CDR3 is 14 residues. This sequence was found in a man aged 18 to 29 who had recovered from COVID-19. The chain recombines TRBV11-2 with TRBJ2-7, with 9 bases lining up with TRBD2. The sequencing sample was made of peripheral blood. The CDR3 is CASSLLAGSYEQYF. In DNA form, the CDR3 reads TGTGCCAGCAGCTTACTAGCGGGAAGCTACGAGCAGTACTTC.